The source of this TCR beta chain is a study of healthy donors' naive CD4 and CD8 T cells. Study overall: A new alpha primer set targeted every functional IMGT alpha variant.

A linear amplification protocol produced the TCR libraries from about 0.45 ug of total RNA. As handled by the study authors: Sequencing covered around 81,000 rearranged alpha-chain transcripts across four or five healthy donors. MiXCR, run by TCRdb on the reads, gives a single entry per CDR3 protein. The V and J calls were not made by the authors but by TCRdb's processing. The repertoire holds around 200,000 distinct CDR3 sequences, with around 70% as singletons. Germline values: CDR1 LNHNV, CDR2 YYDKDF (reference sequence). This CDR3 is 14 amino acids long. V lost 5 bases, J lost 2 bases, and 12 bases lay in between. On this clonotype itself: The target antigen is unknown.

General study findings and limits: A reported CD4+/CD8+ bias affected most V and J genes in naive cells. Positive CDR3 charge linked to CD4+ cells, negative to CD8+ cells.

The chain links TRBV15 to TRBJ2-5; tentative D call: TRBD1 (5 bases). This TCR was sampled from a pool of human donors in good health; the sample pools cells from several healthy donors. The specimen was naive CD4+ and CD8+ T cells sorted from blood, pooled from several donors. This CDR3 is CATSPGDSQETQYF. Here the CDR3 DNA reads TGTGCCACCAGCCCCGGAGACAGTCAAGAGACCCAGTACTTC.